This is a list of T cell receptor beta chains from one sample in a study of CD8 T cells in ankylosing spondylitis. TCRdb ran MiXCR on the 5' RACE reads and lists one entry per CDR3 protein. The table has 190,000 or so distinct CDR3 sequences, around 13% seen once. Sequenced sample: blood, either unsorted or a sorted T cell fraction (not recorded which). These receptors were taken from a male donor with ankylosing spondylitis or in good health (not recorded which). The CDR3 runs from the conserved cysteine through the conserved F or W. A D gene is named only where the DNA matches it firmly. Rows give clone size only sometimes, using once, few, many, or a class for an expanded clone.

V	J	D	size	CDR3	DNA
TRBV10-2	TRBJ1-4	TRBD1	NA	CASSESPGQGSKKLFF	TGCGCCAGCAGTGAGTCTCCGGGACAGGGAAGTAAAAAACTGTTTTTT
TRBV12-3/TRBV12-4	TRBJ1-5	NA	many	CASSFGDPQHF	TGTGCCAGCAGTTTCGGGGATCCCCAGCATTTT
TRBV5-1	TRBJ2-2	NA	NA	CASSLDGNTGELFF	TGCGCCAGCAGCTTGGACGGCAACACCGGGGAGCTGTTTTTT
TRBV4-1	TRBJ2-7	NA	many	CASSQDSPGSYEQYF	TGCGCCAGCAGCCAAGATTCCCCGGGCTCCTACGAGCAGTACTTC
TRBV3-1	TRBJ2-7	TRBD1	NA	CASSLSGQGPPAYEQYF	TGTGCCAGCAGCCTTTCGGGACAGGGGCCGCCCGCCTACGAGCAGTACTTC
TRBV5-1	TRBJ1-2	NA	few	CASSLAVGQNGYTF	TGCGCCAGCAGCTTGGCGGTTGGGCAGAATGGCTACACCTTC
TRBV7-9	TRBJ2-7	NA	NA	CASSFGLGRDYEQYF	TGTGCCAGCAGCTTTGGGCTAGGACGGGACTACGAGCAGTACTTC
TRBV6-1	TRBJ2-7	TRBD1	NA	CASTVGQGYSYEQYF	TGTGCCAGCACCGTGGGACAGGGATACTCCTACGAGCAGTACTTC
TRBV2	TRBJ2-7	TRBD2	NA	CASTPGTSGRTYEQYF	TGTGCCAGCACTCCCGGGACTAGCGGGAGAACCTACGAGCAGTACTTC
TRBV29-1	TRBJ1-2	NA	few	CSVYPVGGHGYTF	TGCAGCGTTTACCCGGTGGGCGGCCATGGCTACACCTTC
TRBV2	TRBJ2-1	TRBD1	NA	CASSYRGPYNEQFF	TGTGCCAGCAGCTACAGGGGGCCCTACAATGAGCAGTTCTTC
TRBV9	TRBJ1-2	NA	NA	CASVGRDYGYTF	TGTGCCAGCGTGGGACGGGATTATGGCTACACCTTC
TRBV12-3/TRBV12-4	TRBJ1-3	NA	many	CASSLNFGNTIYF	TGTGCCAGCAGTTTGAACTTTGGAAACACCATATATTTT
TRBV4-1	TRBJ2-5	NA	NA	CASSQDRDTLGETQYF	TGCGCCAGCAGCCAAGATCGAGACACCCTAGGAGAGACCCAGTACTTC
TRBV12-3/TRBV12-4	TRBJ1-2	NA	many	CASSPAGYGYTF	TGTGCCAGCAGTCCAGCAGGGTATGGCTACACCTTC